The entry below describes one T cell receptor (beta chain). Antigen unknown. V was clipped by 8 bases and J by 1 base, with 10 bases between them. Germline assignment: CDR1 WNHNN and CDR2 SYGVQD (reference sequence). CDR3 length: 13 residues. PCR was performed using 60 Vbeta and 13 Jbeta primers. Assay: immunoSEQ multiplex PCR; the TCRdb copy retains only in-frame clones and omits some. The top ten hold around 3.1% of the sample, which has 150,000 to 200,000 clones, 75% to 80% seen once. This specimen comes from a study of cytomegalovirus exposure and HLA in healthy donors. General study findings and limits: Donor immune exposure was known only as CMV serostatus. It emerged from a later analysis that several of the most significant clusters appeared to be linked to common viral pathogens. Most observed TCR sequences were rare, whereas some public TCRs were detected in many donors. Overall, approximately 180 TCR beta chains were annotated as cytomegalovirus-associated.

The J gene is TRBJ2-3, the V gene TRBV10-1; the D gene is possibly TRBD1 (5 bases). The specimen was PBMCs. The TCR comes from a woman in her thirties or forties in good health and CMV-seronegative. The CDR3 DNA sequence: TGCGCCAGCGGGCAGGGCGGCACAGATACGCAGTATTTT. This codes for CASGQGGTDTQYF.